This TCR beta chain was profiled in a study of control samples from healthy donors and cancer patients. Trimming cost V 10 bases and J 0 bases, with 17 bases left between them. The CDR3 is 15 amino acids. Germline V gene sequence: CDR1 SGHTS, CDR2 YDEGEE. Profiling relied on immunoSEQ multiplex PCR, and the TCRdb table lists in-frame clones only, not all of them. This repertoire shows more than 100,000 clones, about 91% found once; its top ten account for approximately 3.5%. This receptor was obtained from a man aged 35 to 55 in good health. Sequenced sample: blood. This chain uses TRBV5-8 with TRBJ2-1, with D possibly TRBD1 on 5 matching bases. The CDR3 sequence: CASTRGASSYNEQFF. The DNA for the CDR3 is TGTGCCTCCACACGTGGGGCTAGCTCCTACAATGAGCAGTTCTTC.